This T cell receptor (beta chain) was retrieved from a study of human T cells and chemical hapten exposure. The sample's time point: patch test 3, about 24 weeks after DPC sensitization. Treatment of the sample: therapeutic diphenylcyclopropenone sensitization with weekly scalp DPC. The template was total RNA from unfractionated whole blood. A single record per CDR3 protein comes from TCRdb applying MiXCR to the RACE reads. The data contain some 79,000 distinct CDR3 sequences, approximately 10% of them singletons. The sequencing here drew on whole blood, taken in connection with sensitization to the hapten diphenylcyclopropenone (DPC). The TCR sequence derives from a woman aged 45 to 65 with alopecia areata. Some clones in this sample may be carry-over from other donors' samples.

The CDR3 loop reads CASSLGINYGYTF. The CDR3, as DNA: TGTGCCAGCAGTTTAGGTATAAACTATGGCTACACCTTC. The chain has TRBV27 and TRBJ1-2; D gene unclear. V was clipped by 2 bases and J by 2 bases, with 6 bases between them. Germline CDR1 and CDR2: MNHEY and SMNVEV (reference sequence). The CDR3 has 13 residues.